These T cell receptor beta chains were read from a single sample in a study of blood T cell repertoires in COVID-19. Some clones are missing from TCRdb's copy, which holds only in-frame ones; the method was immunoSEQ multiplex PCR. This repertoire shows over 200,000 clones, over 80% found once; its top ten account for approximately 3.5%. Sequencing input: PBMCs or T cells enriched from blood (not recorded which). The receptors shown here come from a young woman who had been exposed to COVID-19. CDR3s include the opening cysteine and the closing phenylalanine or tryptophan. The order of the fields is J gene, V gene, CDR3 protein.

TRBJ1-2	TRBV3-1/TRBV3-2	CASSQDPRDRGLGYTF
TRBJ1-2	TRBV6-6	CASSPLRGGGLTYGYTF
TRBJ1-3	TRBV27	CASSMNPRGNTIYF
TRBJ2-7	TRBV6-5	CASSWEQAYEQYF
TRBJ1-4	TRBV7-9	CASSLVLGERTNEKLFF
TRBJ2-1	TRBV3-1/TRBV3-2	CASSHLSGRGLNEQFF
TRBJ2-3	TRBV6-4	CASSDSLESDTQYF
TRBJ2-1	TRBV19	CASRSSGRANEQFF
TRBJ2-1	TRBV19	CASSIGTSGRSYNEQFF
TRBJ2-7	TRBV29-1	CSVVAGKGQYF
TRBJ2-7	TRBV5-4	CASSLAGGGSYYEQYF
TRBJ1-2	TRBV30	CAWRNYGYTF
TRBJ2-7	TRBV29-1	CSVLAGVYEQYF
TRBJ2-6	TRBV25-1	CASSGVFGGSSGANVLTF
TRBJ1-3	TRBV19	CASRDPGQGVSGNTIYF
TRBJ1-2	TRBV6-1	CASSEALGQGRGYTF
TRBJ1-2	TRBV28	CASSPGQGHYGYTF
TRBJ1-2	TRBV28	CASSSRVFYGYTF
TRBJ2-7	TRBV7-2	CASSTAPNRGEQYF
TRBJ1-1	TRBV11-2	CASSLDLALDEAFF
TRBJ2-3	TRBV9	CASSVGVSGRDTQYF
TRBJ1-5	TRBV20-1	CSASFPGSSNQPQHF
TRBJ2-7	TRBV29-1	CSARGGDEQYF
TRBJ2-1	TRBV2	CASSSREAPYNEQFF
TRBJ1-3	TRBV4-2	CASSQGSRSSSGNTIYF
TRBJ2-7	TRBV27	CASSSGQSYEQYF
TRBJ2-1	TRBV11-2	CASSSKLAGYGDEQFF
TRBJ1-1	TRBV24-1	CATSEGVNTEAFF
TRBJ2-5	TRBV15	CATSRDGGSSQETQYF
TRBJ1-2	TRBV4-2	CASSQVQESYGYTF
TRBJ1-4	TRBV5-1	CASSPRGRGEKLFF
TRBJ1-6	TRBV3-1/TRBV3-2	CASSRQGQGSLLHF
TRBJ2-2	TRBV5-4	CASSFYYTGELFF
TRBJ1-2	TRBV3-1/TRBV3-2	CASSQVKDRPYGYTF
TRBJ2-1	TRBV30	CAWRTSGTSGRAEYEQFF
TRBJ1-2	TRBV28	CASSSGQGDGYTF
TRBJ1-1	TRBV6-5	CASRAGGVNTEAFF
TRBJ1-1	TRBV11-3	CASSLGVGGGEAEAFF
TRBJ1-2	TRBV19	CASSTPGQGAKSGYTF
TRBJ2-7	TRBV2	CASSDGVLVPREQYF
TRBJ2-1	TRBV12-3/TRBV12-4	CASSFAGGREQFF
TRBJ2-3	TRBV27	CASSSLAGDTQYF
TRBJ1-2	TRBV6-1	CASSEEGDGYTF
TRBJ1-2	TRBV5-1	CASSPFGQNYGYTF
TRBJ2-1	TRBV27	CASSLEAGVTSYNEQFF
TRBJ2-2	TRBV7-9	CAPTPDTGELFF
TRBJ2-1	TRBV5-1	CASSPGAGTGGDEQFF
TRBJ2-1	TRBV14	CASSPRDLYNEQFF
TRBJ2-2	TRBV11-3	CASSPIVGQDYTGELFF
TRBJ2-7	TRBV6-1	CASSEEGTGIPYEQYF
TRBJ2-5	TRBV9	CASSVALELAEETQYF
TRBJ2-7	TRBV7-9	CASSDTGATYEQYF
TRBJ2-1	TRBV28	CASSLFSGRVNNEQFF
TRBJ1-2	TRBV24-1	CATSDPQGVGYGYTF
TRBJ2-7	TRBV12-3/TRBV12-4	CASSWGTYEQYF